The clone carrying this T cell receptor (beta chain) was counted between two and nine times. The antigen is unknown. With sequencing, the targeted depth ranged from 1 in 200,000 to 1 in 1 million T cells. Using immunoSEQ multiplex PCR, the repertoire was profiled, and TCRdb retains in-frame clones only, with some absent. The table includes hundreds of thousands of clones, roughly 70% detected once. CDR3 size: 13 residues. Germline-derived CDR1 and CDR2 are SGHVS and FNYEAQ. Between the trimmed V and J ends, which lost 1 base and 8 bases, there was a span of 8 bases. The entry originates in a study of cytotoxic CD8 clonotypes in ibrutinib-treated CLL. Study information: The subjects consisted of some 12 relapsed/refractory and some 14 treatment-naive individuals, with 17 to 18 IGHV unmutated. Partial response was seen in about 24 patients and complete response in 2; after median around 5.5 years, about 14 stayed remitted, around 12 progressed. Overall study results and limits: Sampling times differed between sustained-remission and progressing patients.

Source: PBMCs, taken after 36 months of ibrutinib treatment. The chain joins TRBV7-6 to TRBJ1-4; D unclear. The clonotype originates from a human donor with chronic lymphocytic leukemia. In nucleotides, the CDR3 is TGTGCCAGCAGCTTAGGGGGTGTAGAAAAACTGTTTTTT. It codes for CASSLGGVEKLFF.